These T cell receptor beta chains were read from a single sample in a study of siplizumab effects on memory and regulatory T cells. Sequencing used immunoSEQ multiplex PCR; TCRdb keeps in-frame clones, though not all of them. Of 99,000 or so clones listed, nearly 95% were seen once; the top ten hold approximately 0.58%. Specimen: Tregs sorted from blood. The receptors come from a human donor in good health. The CDR3 runs from the conserved cysteine through the conserved F or W. The D gene is left open where the match is weak. Size values are once, few and many counts, or a class for expanded clones, and some rows have none.

V	size	J	D	CDR3	DNA
TRBV6-5	NA	TRBJ1-3	NA	CASSSSGSRAGNTIYF	NA
TRBV7-9	NA	TRBJ1-1	TRBD1	CASSSGGSYTEAFF	TGTGCCAGCAGCTCAGGGGGCTCGTACACTGAAGCTTTCTTT
TRBV29-1	NA	TRBJ2-1	NA	CSVGLLYNEQFF	TGCAGCGTCGGACTGCTATACAATGAGCAGTTCTTC
TRBV7-8	NA	TRBJ1-1	NA	CASSLGFEAFF	TGTGCCAGCAGCCTCGGGTTTGAAGCTTTCTTT
TRBV2	NA	TRBJ2-3	TRBD1	CASHRGADTQYF	TGTGCCAGCCACAGGGGTGCAGATACGCAGTATTTT
TRBV6-5	NA	TRBJ1-2	NA	CASSYRTPYGYTF	TGTGCCAGCAGTTACCGGACGCCCTATGGCTACACCTTC
TRBV18	NA	TRBJ2-7	TRBD1	CASSQDRESTYEQYF	TGTGCCAGCTCTCAGGACAGGGAGTCCACCTACGAGCAGTACTTC
TRBV27	NA	TRBJ1-2	NA	CASSLMGQRGYGYTF	TGTGCCAGCAGTTTAATGGGGCAGAGGGGCTATGGCTACACCTTC
TRBV11-1	NA	TRBJ2-7	NA	CASSFNRRSEQYF	TGTGCCAGCAGCTTCAACCGCCGCTCCGAGCAGTACTTC
TRBV5-6	NA	TRBJ2-1	TRBD2	CASSLAGLAGEQFF	TGTGCCAGCAGCTTGGCCGGGCTAGCGGGTGAGCAGTTCTTC
TRBV7-9	NA	TRBJ1-1	NA	CASSFTGRDTEAFF	TGTGCCAGCAGCTTTACGGGACGGGACACTGAAGCTTTCTTT
TRBV6-7	NA	TRBJ1-1	NA	CASSTPYEAFF	TGTGCCAGCAGCACCCCTTACGAAGCTTTCTTT
TRBV18	few	TRBJ1-2	TRBD1	CASSRQTGGEIYGYTF	TGTGCCAGCTCACGACAGACAGGGGGCGAAATATATGGCTACACCTTC
TRBV10-3	NA	TRBJ1-4	TRBD1	CAISESSTGGEKLFF	TGTGCCATCAGTGAGTCGTCGACAGGGGGTGAAAAACTGTTTTTT
TRBV19	NA	TRBJ2-7	NA	CASSIGHEQYF	TGTGCCAGTAGTATAGGGCACGAGCAGTACTTC
TRBV19	NA	TRBJ1-4	NA	CASRPWGSNEKLFF	TGTGCCAGTAGGCCCTGGGGTAGTAATGAAAAACTGTTTTTT
TRBV2	NA	TRBJ1-2	NA	CASTPRVYGYTF	TGTGCCAGCACCCCGCGGGTCTATGGCTACACCTTC
TRBV4-1	NA	TRBJ2-2	TRBD1	CASSRGQGGTGELFF	TGCGCCAGCAGCCGAGGACAGGGGGGGACCGGGGAGCTGTTTTTT
TRBV6-1	NA	TRBJ2-7	NA	CASSEGGRPYEQYF	TGTGCCAGCAGTGAAGGGGGGAGACCCTACGAGCAGTACTTC
TRBV25-1	once	TRBJ2-4	NA	CASSVAGQKENIQYF	TGTGCCAGCAGTGTCGCGGGACAGAAAGAAAACATTCAGTACTTC
TRBV9	NA	TRBJ2-7	TRBD2	CASSEGLASAYEQYF	TGTGCCAGCAGCGAGGGACTAGCGTCCGCCTACGAGCAGTACTTC
TRBV7-3	NA	TRBJ1-5	NA	CASSLVQPQHF	TGTGCCAGCAGCTTAGTCCAGCCCCAGCATTTT
TRBV19	once	TRBJ2-2	NA	CASSLQIGELFF	TGTGCCAGTAGTCTTCAAATCGGGGAGCTGTTTTTT
TRBV10-3	NA	TRBJ1-1	TRBD1	CASNTGVDTEAFF	TGTGCCAGCAATACAGGGGTGGACACTGAAGCTTTCTTT
TRBV11-2	NA	TRBJ1-6	TRBD1	CASSLLRQGLDSPLHF	TGTGCCAGCAGCTTACTGCGACAGGGGTTGGATTCACCCCTCCACTTT
TRBV20-1	NA	TRBJ1-1	NA	CSAKHGREAFF	TGCAGTGCTAAACACGGGAGGGAAGCTTTCTTT
TRBV4-1	NA	TRBJ1-5	NA	CASSLRTQGRYQPQHF	TGCGCCAGCAGCCTCCGGACTCAGGGGCGGTATCAGCCCCAGCATTTT
TRBV6-5	once	TRBJ2-5	TRBD1	CASSRDRGWGETQYF	TGTGCCAGCAGTAGGGACAGGGGGTGGGGGGAGACCCAGTACTTC
TRBV6-5	NA	TRBJ2-7	TRBD1	CASSYRTGEDEQYF	TGTGCCAGCAGTTACCGGACAGGGGAAGACGAGCAGTACTTC
TRBV5-1	NA	TRBJ2-7	NA	CASSLVRSSQGNEQYF	TGCGCCAGCAGCTTGGTACGGTCCAGTCAGGGTAACGAGCAGTACTTC
TRBV7-2	NA	TRBJ2-7	TRBD2	CASSSLAGGYEQYF	TGTGCCAGCAGCTCCCTAGCGGGAGGGTACGAGCAGTACTTC
TRBV6-1	NA	TRBJ1-2	NA	CASSPRGVFDGYTF	TGTGCCAGCAGTCCTCGAGGGGTCTTTGATGGCTACACCTTC
TRBV5-5	NA	TRBJ2-1	NA	CASSLDGGSYNEQFF	TGTGCCAGCAGCTTGGATGGCGGGTCCTACAATGAGCAGTTCTTC
TRBV7-9	NA	TRBJ1-1	NA	CASSTTGMNTEAFF	TGTGCCAGCAGCACAACAGGGATGAACACTGAAGCTTTCTTT
TRBV5-1	NA	TRBJ2-1	TRBD2	CASSSGLAGYNEQFF	TGCGCCAGCAGCTCCGGACTAGCGGGTTACAATGAGCAGTTCTTC
TRBV19	once	TRBJ1-2	TRBD1	CASKIQGANYYGYTF	TGTGCCAGTAAAATCCAGGGGGCGAATTACTATGGCTACACCTTC
TRBV6-6	NA	TRBJ1-1	NA	CASVGQGRTEAFF	TGTGCCAGCGTCGGGCAGGGTCGCACTGAAGCTTTCTTT
TRBV5-8	NA	TRBJ2-2	TRBD1	CASSLRQGAIGELFF	TGTGCCAGCAGCTTGAGACAGGGGGCAATCGGGGAGCTGTTTTTT
TRBV19	NA	TRBJ1-2	NA	CASSTGTKYGYTF	TGTGCCAGTAGCACCGGGACGAAATATGGCTACACCTTC
TRBV19	NA	TRBJ2-5	NA	CASSMPTAQQETQYF	TGTGCCAGTAGTATGCCGACAGCACAACAAGAGACCCAGTACTTC
TRBV10-1	few	TRBJ1-2	NA	CASSESSGAGYTF	TGCGCCAGCAGTGAGTCGTCTGGAGCGGGCTACACCTTC
TRBV7-2	NA	TRBJ1-1	NA	CASSLVGGENTEAFF	TGTGCCAGCAGCTTAGTGGGGGGCGAGAACACTGAAGCTTTCTTT
TRBV6-6	NA	TRBJ1-1	NA	CASRLQGRGTEAFF	TGTGCCAGCAGACTACAGGGAAGAGGGACTGAAGCTTTCTTT
TRBV7-9	NA	TRBJ2-3	TRBD2	CASSPLAGGITDTQYF	TGTGCCAGCAGCCCGTTAGCGGGGGGAATCACAGATACGCAGTATTTT
TRBV5-1	NA	TRBJ2-7	TRBD2	CASSPGLAGGRYEQYF	TGCGCCAGCAGCCCCGGACTAGCGGGGGGGCGCTACGAGCAGTACTTC
TRBV9	once	TRBJ1-2	TRBD1	CASKVGTGGWGYTF	TGTGCCAGCAAGGTCGGGACAGGGGGTTGGGGCTACACCTTC
TRBV6-1	NA	TRBJ1-2	NA	CASTFRSYGYTF	TGTGCCAGCACCTTTAGAAGCTATGGCTACACCTTC
TRBV7-9	NA	TRBJ1-1	NA	CASSFRSGSFRTEAFF	TGTGCCAGCAGCTTCCGAAGTGGGTCTTTCCGGACTGAAGCTTTCTTT
TRBV6-6	NA	TRBJ1-3	NA	CASSYSGRAGNTIYF	TGTGCCAGCAGTTACTCCGGCAGGGCTGGAAACACCATATATTTT
TRBV5-1	NA	TRBJ1-6	NA	CASKQGVSPLHF	TGCGCCAGCAAACAGGGAGTTTCACCCCTCCACTTT
TRBV19	NA	TRBJ1-2	NA	CASSTTNSGRRWGYTF	TGTGCCAGTAGTACCACAAACTCCGGGAGAAGGTGGGGCTACACCTTC